This T cell receptor (beta chain) was sequenced in a study of T-cell memory formation after mild COVID-19. Study as a whole: In these data, TCR clusters were largely donor specific.

This clonotype turned up a few times. The antigen remains undetermined. Trimming left V 2 bases short and J 2 bases short, with 13 bases between. The CDR3 totals 15 residues. Germline V gene data show CDR1 as MNHEY and CDR2 as SVGAGI. Whole-study findings and limits: Among clones contracting day 15 to 85, CD4/CD8 was balanced, whereas later expanders leaned CD4+. Some clones that responded were present in memory (sampled pre-infection), which suggests cross-reactive memory joined.

5'RACE primed at constant segments yielded TCR alpha and TCR beta cDNA libraries bearing sample barcodes and UMIs. TCRdb reprocessed the 5' RACE reads via MiXCR and lists one record per CDR3 protein. The repertoire holds about 140,000 distinct CDR3 sequences, with 14% as singletons. The gene calls are TRBV6-5 and TRBJ2-7, with D perhaps TRBD1 (5 bases). The TCR sequence derives from an adult woman who had mild COVID-19 (a few samples of this study predate the infection). Cell type and time point are not known. Sequencing was done on a sample of PBMCs or a T cell subset sorted from them (not recorded which). The CDR3 DNA reads as TGTGCCAGCAGTTACGGTTACAGGCTGACCTACGAGCAGTACTTC. Amino acid sequence: CASSYGYRLTYEQYF.